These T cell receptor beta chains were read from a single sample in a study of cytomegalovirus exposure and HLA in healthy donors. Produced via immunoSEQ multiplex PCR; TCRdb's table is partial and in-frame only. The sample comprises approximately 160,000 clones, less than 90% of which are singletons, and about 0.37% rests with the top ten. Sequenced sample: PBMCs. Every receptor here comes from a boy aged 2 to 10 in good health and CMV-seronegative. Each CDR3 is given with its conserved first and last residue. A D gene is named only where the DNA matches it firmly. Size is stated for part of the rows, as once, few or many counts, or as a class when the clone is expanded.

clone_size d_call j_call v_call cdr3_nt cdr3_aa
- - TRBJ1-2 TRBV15 TGTGCCACCAGCGGCGGGACCGAGGGCTACACCTTC CATSGGTEGYTF
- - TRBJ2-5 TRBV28 TGTGCCAGCAGTTTATGGGCCAGGGTCAAAGAGACCCAGTACTTC CASSLWARVKETQYF
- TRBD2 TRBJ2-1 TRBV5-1 TGCGCCAGCAGCCTGACTAGCGGGAATACGGGTGAGCAGTTCTTC CASSLTSGNTGEQFF
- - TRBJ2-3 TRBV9 TGTGCCAGCAGCGTAGGGGCAGCCCCTAGCACAGATACGCAGTATTTT CASSVGAAPSTDTQYF
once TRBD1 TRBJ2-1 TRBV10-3 TGTGCCATCAGTGAGACCCGGGACAGCTCCAATGAGCAGTTCTTC CAISETRDSSNEQFF
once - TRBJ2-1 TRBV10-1 TGCGCCAGCAGTGATCAGGGAACCTACAATGAGCAGTTCTTC CASSDQGTYNEQFF
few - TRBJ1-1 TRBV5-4 TGTGCCAGCAGCACAGGGACCTCACGGGATGAAGCTTTCTTT CASSTGTSRDEAFF
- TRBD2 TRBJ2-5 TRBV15 TGTGCCACCAGCCCTAGCGGGAGGGCGTACCAAGAGACCCAGTACTTC CATSPSGRAYQETQYF
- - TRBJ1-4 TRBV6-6 TGTGCCAGCAGTTACTTCTCCGGCAGGGATGAAAAACTGTTTTTT CASSYFSGRDEKLFF
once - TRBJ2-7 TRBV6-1 TGTGCCAGCAGGGGGGGTGGGGGATTCTACGAGCAGTACTTC CASRGGGGFYEQYF
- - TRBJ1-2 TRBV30 TGTGCCTGGAGTGTACTACGGGGGTTTGCTAGTGGCTACACCTTC CAWSVLRGFASGYTF
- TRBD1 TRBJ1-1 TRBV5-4 TGTGCCAGCAGCTTGCGGACAGGGGGTTCTGAAGCTTTCTTT CASSLRTGGSEAFF
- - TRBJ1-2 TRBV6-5 TGTGCCAGCAGTTACTCAGGCGGAGTCTACACCTTC CASSYSGGVYTF
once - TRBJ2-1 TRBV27 TGTGCCAGCAGTTTCGGGTCTTACAATGAGCAGTTCTTC CASSFGSYNEQFF
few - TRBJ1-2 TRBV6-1 TGTGCCAGCAGGGAACAGGGTGGAGATGGCTACACCTTC CASREQGGDGYTF
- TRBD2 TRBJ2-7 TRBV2 TGTGCCAGCAGGCCCCCCAGCGGGAGGGTGTTTGGGTTACACGAGCAGTACTTC CASRPPSGRVFGLHEQYF
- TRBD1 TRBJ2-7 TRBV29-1 TGCAGCGTCCAACAGGGACAGGGATCCTACGAGCAGTACTTC CSVQQGQGSYEQYF
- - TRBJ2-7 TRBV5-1 TGCGCCAGCAGCTTGGAACAGGGTATCCACGAGCAGTACTTC CASSLEQGIHEQYF
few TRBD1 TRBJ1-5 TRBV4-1 TGCGCCAGCAGCCAGGACAGGGGGCTGGAGCAGCCCCAGCATTTT CASSQDRGLEQPQHF
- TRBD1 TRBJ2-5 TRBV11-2 TGTGCCAGCAGCTTAGGGGAGACAGGGGCTGGGCGGGCCCAGTACTTC CASSLGETGAGRAQYF
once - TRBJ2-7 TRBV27 TGTGCCAGCAGTCCTGGGGCAGGGGAATGGTACGAGCAGTACTTC CASSPGAGEWYEQYF
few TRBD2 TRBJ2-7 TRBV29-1 TGCAGCGTTGACACGAGGGACGGGGGGTACGAGCAGTACTTC CSVDTRDGGYEQYF
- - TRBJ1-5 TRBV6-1 TGTGCCAGCAGTGAAACGGGAAATCAGCCCCAGCATTTT CASSETGNQPQHF
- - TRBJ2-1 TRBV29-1 TGCAGCGTCCACGTTACGAGCTCCTACAATGAGCAGTTCTTC CSVHVTSSYNEQFF
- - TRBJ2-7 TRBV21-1 TGTGCCAGCCGGACTAGCGGGAGGACCTACGAGCAGTACTTC CASRTSGRTYEQYF
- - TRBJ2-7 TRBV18 TGTGCCAGCTCACCACGTCCAAACTCCTACGAGCAGTACTTC CASSPRPNSYEQYF
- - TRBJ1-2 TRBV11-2 TGTGCCAGCAGCTTCTGGCAGGATGATGGCTACACCTTC CASSFWQDDGYTF
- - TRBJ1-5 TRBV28 TGTGCCAGCACTCGAAGGGGCTCACCCCAGCATTTT CASTRRGSPQHF
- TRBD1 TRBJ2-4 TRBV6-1 TGTGCCAGCAGTGAAGACTATGGACAGGGGCCCATTCAGTACTTC CASSEDYGQGPIQYF
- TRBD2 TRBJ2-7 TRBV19 TGTGCCAGTAGTGACGGGACTAGCGGTCCCAACTGGCGTCGGCAGTACTTC CASSDGTSGPNWRRQYF
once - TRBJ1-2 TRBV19 TGTGCCAGCTCCCCCACGTGGCAGGTCCCTAACTATGGCTACACCTTC CASSPTWQVPNYGYTF
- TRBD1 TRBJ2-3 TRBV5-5 TGTGCCAGCCCCGGCGCGAAACAGGGGGCTGGCACAGATACGCAGTATTTT CASPGAKQGAGTDTQYF
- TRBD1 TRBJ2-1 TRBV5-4 TGTGCCAGCAGCTTAGGGGACAGGGTTAGCAATGAGCAGTTCTTC CASSLGDRVSNEQFF
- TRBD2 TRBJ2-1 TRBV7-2 TGTGCCAGCCCTCATCCTAGCGGGTACAATGAGCAGTTCTTC CASPHPSGYNEQFF
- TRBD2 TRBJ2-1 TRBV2 TGTGCCAGCAGTGAACTGGGGCTAGCGGACAATGAGCAGTTCTTC CASSELGLADNEQFF
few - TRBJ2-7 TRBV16 TGTGCCAGCAGCCAGTGGGCCAGGGGACGATCCTACGAGCAGTACTTC CASSQWARGRSYEQYF
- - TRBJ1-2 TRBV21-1 TGTGCCAGCAGCAAAAAGGGGGTTGATGGCTACACCTTC CASSKKGVDGYTF
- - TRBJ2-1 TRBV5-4 TGTGCCAGCAGCCCAGGACTAAACAATGAGCAGTTCTTC CASSPGLNNEQFF
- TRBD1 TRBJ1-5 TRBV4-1 TGCGCCAGCAGCCACGTTGGCCAGGGGGAATACAATCAGCCCCAGCATTTT CASSHVGQGEYNQPQHF
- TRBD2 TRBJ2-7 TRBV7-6 TGTGCCAGCAGCCCCCGGACTAGCGGGGGGAACGAGCAGTACTTC CASSPRTSGGNEQYF
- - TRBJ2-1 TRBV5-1 TGCGCCAGCAGCTTGGCAGCGGGCACCATGAACAATGAGCAGTTCTTC CASSLAAGTMNNEQFF
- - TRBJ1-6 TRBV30 TGTGCCTGGAGTCCAAACAGGGATTCACCCCTCCACTTT CAWSPNRDSPLHF
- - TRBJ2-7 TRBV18 TGTGCCAGCTCACCACGACTAGTTTCTTACGAGCAGTACTTC CASSPRLVSYEQYF
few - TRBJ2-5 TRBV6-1 TGTGCCAGCAGGCGTACTAGAAACGGTGCAGAGACCCAGTACTTC CASRRTRNGAETQYF
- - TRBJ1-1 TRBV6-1 TGTGCCAGCAGTGAATTAGACTTTTCAAACTCTGGAGCTTTCTTT CASSELDFSNSGAFF
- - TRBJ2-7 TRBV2 TGTGCCAGCAGTGGTAGCCACTCCTACGAGCAGTACTTC CASSGSHSYEQYF
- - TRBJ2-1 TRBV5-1 TGCGCCAGCAGCTCGTGGGACTCGTCTAGCAATGAGCAGTTCTTC CASSSWDSSSNEQFF